This section outlines one TCR beta chain sequence together with its context. The data belong to a study of cytomegalovirus exposure and HLA in healthy donors. The CDR3 totals 16 residues. Between the trimmed V and J ends, which lost 4 bases and 0 bases, there was a span of 13 bases. The germline CDR1 and CDR2 sequences are PRHDT and FYEKMQ (reference sequence). PCR was performed using 60 Vbeta and 13 Jbeta primers. The repertoire was sequenced with immunoSEQ multiplex PCR; TCRdb's copy has only in-frame clones and lacks some. The repertoire has some 63,000 clones, approximately 80% of them found once; the top ten carry about 1.6%.

The chain has TRBV13 and TRBJ2-4; D uncertain. The sample comprised PBMCs. The receptor was derived from a human donor in good health. The CDR3 region is CASSSTLSSAKNIQYF. CDR3 coding DNA: TGTGCCAGCAGCTCTACCCTCTCATCAGCCAAAAACATTCAGTACTTC.